These 23 T cell receptor beta chains share one sample of origin, sequenced in a study of T-cell reconstitution after alpha-beta-depleted transplantation in children (dated by TCRdb to the mid-2010s). The library relied on PCR. The sample was run on an Illumina HiSeq 2500. TCR libraries were prepared with molecular barcoding, using unique molecular identifiers to normalize TCRbeta repertoire quantification. Clones were called with MiXCR by TCRdb after fastp trimmed the public reads at Q25, and only in-frame beta chains were retained. When rows share a CDR3 protein, they turn into one entry using the most common DNA and genes. The sample profile shows approximately 350,000 distinct CDR3 sequences; about 17% of them were found once. Together, the top ten hold about 41% of the sample. Interpreted using the paper, the treatment or condition label stands for: allogeneic hematopoietic cell transplantation with graft depleted of TCRalphabeta T cells and CD19 B cells.

Sequenced material: PBMCs, mostly from graft donor cells, taken 360 days after TCRalphabeta/CD19-depleted stem cell transplant. The receptor set was obtained from a male patient between 2 and 15 years old who had a stem cell transplant for acute lymphoblastic leukemia, so the T cells may come from the graft donor.

This clonotype has only a few counts. This chain connects TRBV28 to TRBJ1-5, with a possible D match to TRBD1 (6 bases). The CDR3 is 18 amino acids. Trimming removed 5 bases from V and 3 bases from J, with 23 bases in between. CDR1 MDHEN and CDR2 SYDVKM come from the germline V gene. CDR3 region: CASSPYRRASGANQPQHF. The CDR3 DNA is TGTGCCAGCAGTCCCTATCGGAGGGCATCAGGGGCCAATCAGCCCCAGCATTTT. Full variable domain (rest looked up from reference TRBV28 and TRBJ1-5): DVKVTQSSRYLVKRTGEKVFLECVQDMDHENMFWYRQDPGLGLRLIYFSYDVKMKEKGDIPEGYSVSREKKERFSLILESASTNQTSMYLCASSPYRRASGANQPQHFGDGTRLSIL.

The chain couples TRBV24-1 to TRBJ2-3; 8 nucleotides align to TRBD2. Germline CDR1 and CDR2: KGHDR and SFDVKD. The CDR3 consists of 16 residues. Losses at the gene ends were 3 bases for V and 3 bases for J; bases not matched to a gene: 7. The DNA of the CDR3 is TGTGCCACCAGTGATCCAGCGGGAGATCCTACAGATACGCAGTATTTT. It translates to CATSDPAGDPTDTQYF.

This clonotype was counted between two and nine times. The V call is TRBV10-3, the J call TRBJ2-1; D possibly uses TRBD1 or TRBD2 (5 bases each). This CDR3 contains 13 residues. V was clipped by 7 bases and J by 6 bases, with 13 bases between them. In germline, CDR1 is ENHRY, CDR2 SYGVKD. The chain's CDR3 is CAINRDPSNEQFF. The DNA of the CDR3 is TGTGCCATCAACCGGGACCCGTCCAATGAGCAGTTCTTC.

The chain couples TRBV4-2 to TRBJ2-5; no firm D call. In germline, CDR1 is LGHNA, CDR2 YNFKEQ. Trimming took off 1 base at V and 4 bases at J, with 4 bases between the two ends. CDR3 length: 12 amino acids. The CDR3 loop reads CASSQVRETQYF. DNA of the CDR3: TGTGCCAGCAGCCAAGTTAGAGAGACCCAGTACTTC.

The chain links TRBV12-3 or TRBV12-4 to TRBJ2-5, with 10 bases that match TRBD1. Germline trimming cut 5 bases from V and 1 base from J; bases unmatched to any gene: 7. This CDR3 is built from 16 residues. CDR3 coding DNA: TGTGCCAGCAGTACCCGACAGGGGGCGACCCAAGAGACCCAGTACTTC. Translating it yields CASSTRQGATQETQYF.

The rearrangement links TRBV12-3 or TRBV12-4 to TRBJ2-1; D remains unclear. V was clipped by 1 base and J by 6 bases, with 10 bases between them. The length of the CDR3 is 14 residues. The CDR3 nucleotides read TGTGCCAGCAGTTTAGTCGCCTCGGGCAATGAGCAGTTCTTC. Its translation is CASSLVASGNEQFF.

DNA of the CDR3: TGTGCCAGCAATTTCGACAGGGGAGGGACTGAAGCTTTCTTT. Its protein is CASNFDRGGTEAFF. The chain uses TRBV11-2 and TRBJ1-1; 8 bases are shared with TRBD1. CDR1 and CDR2 from the germline V gene are SGHAT and FQNNGV. V shed 7 bases, J shed 5 bases, and the junction held 9 bases outside the gene matches. The CDR3 covers 14 residues.

This clonotype showed up many times. The genes are TRBV12-3 or TRBV12-4 and TRBJ1-6, with 9 bases that match TRBD1. The CDR3 consists of 12 residues. Trimming cost V 11 bases and J 7 bases; bases outside gene matches: 3. This CDR3 is CAGGQGNSPLHF. CDR3 nucleotides: TGTGCCGGGGGACAGGGAAATTCACCCCTCCACTTT.

This clonotype was detected a few times. The gene calls are TRBV12-3 or TRBV12-4 and TRBJ2-7; 10 nucleotides agree with TRBD2. The V segment lost 4 bases and the J segment 2 bases; nucleotides outside the gene matches: 2. The length of the CDR3 is 14 residues. The CDR3 sequence is CASSSGTSAYEQYF. CDR3 DNA sequence: TGTGCCAGCAGTTCCGGGACTAGCGCCTACGAGCAGTACTTC.

The genes are TRBV15 and TRBJ2-7, with TRBD2 matching 8 bases. The ends lost 3 bases at V and 3 bases at J; junction bases unmatched: 13. There are 17 residues in the CDR3. CDR1 is LNHNV and CDR2 is YYDKDF in the germline V gene (reference sequence). CDR3 sequence reads: CATSSPYGTRNGYEQYF. The CDR3 nucleotides are TGTGCCACCAGCAGTCCATACGGGACTAGAAACGGCTACGAGCAGTACTTC. Complete variable domain (other parts from reference TRBV15 and TRBJ2-7): DAMVIQNPRYQVTQFGKPVTLSCSQTLNHNVMYWYQQKSSQAPKLLFHYYDKDFNNEADTPDNFQSRRPNTSFCFLDIRSPGLGDTAMYLCATSSPYGTRNGYEQYFGPGTRLTVT.

V and J are TRBV11-2 and TRBJ2-1, with 10 bases lining up with TRBD2. J gave up 0 bases and V 1 base, and 3 bases lay outside the gene matches. This CDR3 contains 17 residues. Germline V lookup: CDR1 SGHAT, CDR2 FQNNGV. CDR3 sequence (DNA): TGTGCCAGCAGCTTAGTACCTAGCGGGAGCTCCTACAATGAGCAGTTCTTC. Protein product: CASSLVPSGSSYNEQFF.

The sample holds many counts of this clonotype. V and J are TRBV4-3 and TRBJ2-1; 7 bases line up with TRBD2. Germline loops: CDR1 LGHNA, CDR2 YSLEER. Trimming cost V 2 bases and J 1 base; bases outside gene matches: 2. The CDR3 has 15 amino acids. This chain's CDR3 is CASSQLAESYNEQFF. The CDR3, as DNA: TGCGCCAGCAGCCAACTAGCGGAGTCCTACAATGAGCAGTTCTTC.

A few counts support this clonotype. The V gene is TRBV15, the J gene TRBJ1-4; a weak D match, TRBD1 (6 bases). Trimming pared 3 bases from V and 7 bases from J, leaving 15 bases between. Germline V gives CDR1 LNHNV, CDR2 YYDKDF (reference sequence). This CDR3 region has 15 residues. CDR3: CATSSIGGASEKLFF. The CDR3 DNA is TGTGCCACCAGCAGTATAGGGGGGGCGAGTGAAAAACTGTTTTTT.

This clonotype was counted only a few times. The chain uses TRBV7-9 and TRBJ2-1, with no clear D. The CDR3 covers 13 residues. The germline V gene encodes CDR1 SEHNR and CDR2 FQNEAQ (reference sequence). V gave up 5 bases and J gave up 8 bases, with 13 bases separating them. The CDR3 loop is CASSPPAADEQFF. The CDR3 DNA reads as TGTGCCAGCAGCCCGCCCGCCGCCGATGAGCAGTTCTTC.

The table lists this clonotype with many counts. V gene TRBV4-3 combines with J gene TRBJ2-4; D gene ambiguous. Trimming took off 0 bases at V and 4 bases at J, with 22 bases between the two ends. CDR3 length: 19 residues. Germline V gives CDR1 LGHNA, CDR2 YSLEER. CDR3 protein: CASSQEFGFRVGLKNIQYF. The CDR3 bases are TGCGCCAGCAGCCAAGAGTTCGGCTTTCGTGTGGGCCTTAAAAACATTCAGTACTTC.

There are many counts of this clonotype. V gene TRBV4-3 combines with J gene TRBJ2-3, with D perhaps matching TRBD1 (6 bases). The V gene's germline CDR1 is LGHNA and CDR2 YSLEER. V shed 0 bases and J shed 0 bases, with 7 bases lying between them. The CDR3 totals 15 residues. The CDR3 protein is CASSQDRGSTDTQYF. CDR3 sequence (DNA): TGCGCCAGCAGCCAAGACAGGGGTAGCACAGATACGCAGTATTTT.

This rearrangement joins TRBV29-1 to TRBJ2-1; 7 bases align to TRBD2. This CDR3 spans 15 amino acids. Germline V CDR1 and CDR2: SQVTM, ANQGSEA. V was clipped by 5 bases and J by 2 bases; unmatched bases: 9. The CDR3 sequence is CSVPWTRGPYNEQFF. DNA for the CDR3: TGCAGCGTTCCCTGGACTAGGGGCCCCTACAATGAGCAGTTCTTC.

This clonotype occurred many times. V gene TRBV7-9 combines with J gene TRBJ2-5; 9 bases match TRBD1. Per the germline V gene, CDR1 is SEHNR and CDR2 is FQNEAQ (reference sequence). V shed 3 bases, J shed 3 bases, and the junction held 8 bases outside the gene matches. This CDR3 contains 16 residues. DNA of the CDR3: TGTGCCAGCAGCTTTAACAGGGGGCCCTACGAAGAGACCCAGTACTTC. Its translation: CASSFNRGPYEETQYF.

This clonotype was observed a handful of times. The gene calls are TRBV5-1 and TRBJ2-5; weak D call: TRBD2 (5 bases). The V and J ends lost 0 bases and 1 base respectively, with 16 bases between them. CDR3 length: 17 residues. The germline gives CDR1 SGHRS, CDR2 YFSETQ. The CDR3 loop reads CASSLGTWERRQETQYF. CDR3 nucleotides: TGCGCCAGCAGCTTGGGTACGTGGGAGCGACGCCAAGAGACCCAGTACTTC.

This clonotype has at least ten counts. The V call is TRBV27, the J call TRBJ2-3; 13 bases fit TRBD2. In germline, CDR1 is MNHEY, CDR2 SMNVEV (reference sequence). V lost 6 bases, J lost 3 bases, and 6 bases stayed unmatched. CDR3 size: 16 residues. Here the CDR3 reads CASRTSGRIGTDTQYF. CDR3 DNA sequence: TGTGCCAGCAGGACTAGCGGGAGGATCGGGACAGATACGCAGTATTTT.

In its sample, this clonotype was seen a few times. The chain employs TRBV24-1 and TRBJ2-3, with 8 bases matching TRBD1. Germline lookup yields CDR1 KGHDR and CDR2 SFDVKD. CDR3 size: 17 residues. J lost 1 base, V lost 0 bases, and 5 bases had no gene match. CDR3: CATSDLGQGRGTDTQYF. The CDR3 DNA reads as TGTGCCACCAGTGATTTGGGACAGGGTCGGGGCACAGATACGCAGTATTTT.

This clonotype was detected only a few times. This chain uses TRBV4-1 with TRBJ2-7; 9 bases map to TRBD2. J gave up 5 bases and V 1 base, and 24 bases lay outside the gene matches. The CDR3 has 21 amino acids. CDR1 MGHRA and CDR2 YSYEKL come from the germline V gene. The CDR3, as DNA: TGCGCCAGCAGCCAAGGCTTTCTGACAGACCTCGGGGCGGGAGGGAAGAACGAGCAGTACTTC. Amino acids: CASSQGFLTDLGAGGKNEQYF.

This clonotype showed up just a few times. The chain carries TRBV6-2 or TRBV6-3 and TRBJ2-7; TRBD1 aligns across 7 bases. Germline V gene data show CDR1 as MNHEY and CDR2 as SVGEGT. The CDR3 consists of 14 residues. The J segment lost 7 bases and the V segment lost 2 bases, leaving 8 bases of the junction unmatched. CDR3 loop: CASSYDREVWEQYF. CDR3 coding DNA: TGTGCCAGCAGTTACGACAGGGAAGTTTGGGAGCAGTACTTC.